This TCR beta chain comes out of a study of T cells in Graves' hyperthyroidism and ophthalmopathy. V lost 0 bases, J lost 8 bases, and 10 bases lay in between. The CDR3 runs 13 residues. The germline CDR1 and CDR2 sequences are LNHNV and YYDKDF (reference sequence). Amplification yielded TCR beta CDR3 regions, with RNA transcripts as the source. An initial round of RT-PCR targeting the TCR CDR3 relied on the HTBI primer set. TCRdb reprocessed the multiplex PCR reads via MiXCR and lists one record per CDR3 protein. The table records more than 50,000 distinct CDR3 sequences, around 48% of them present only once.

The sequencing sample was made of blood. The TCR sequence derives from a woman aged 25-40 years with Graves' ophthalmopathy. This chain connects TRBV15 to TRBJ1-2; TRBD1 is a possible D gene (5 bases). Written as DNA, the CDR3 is TGTGCCACCAGCAGAGATGGGGGGGGAGGCTACACCTTC. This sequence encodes CATSRDGGGGYTF.